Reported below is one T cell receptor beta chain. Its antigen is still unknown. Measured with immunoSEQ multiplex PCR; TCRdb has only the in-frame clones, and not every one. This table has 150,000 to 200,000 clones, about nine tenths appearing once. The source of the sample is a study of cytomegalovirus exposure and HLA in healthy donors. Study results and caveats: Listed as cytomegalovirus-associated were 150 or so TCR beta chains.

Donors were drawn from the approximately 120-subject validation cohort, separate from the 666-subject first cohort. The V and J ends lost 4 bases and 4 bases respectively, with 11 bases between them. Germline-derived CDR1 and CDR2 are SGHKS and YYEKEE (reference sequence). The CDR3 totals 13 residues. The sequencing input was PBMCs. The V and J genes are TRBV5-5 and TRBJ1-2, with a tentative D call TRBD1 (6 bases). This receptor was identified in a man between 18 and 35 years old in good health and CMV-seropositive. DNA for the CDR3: TGTGCCAGCAGCCCCTGGACAGCCTATGGCTACACCTTC. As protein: CASSPWTAYGYTF. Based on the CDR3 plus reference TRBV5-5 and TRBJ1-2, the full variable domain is DAGVTQSPTHLIKTRGQQVTLRCSPISGHKSVSWYQQVLGQGPQFIFQYYEKEERGRGNFPDRFSARQFPNYSSELNVNALLLGDSALYLCASSPWTAYGYTFGSGTRLTVV.